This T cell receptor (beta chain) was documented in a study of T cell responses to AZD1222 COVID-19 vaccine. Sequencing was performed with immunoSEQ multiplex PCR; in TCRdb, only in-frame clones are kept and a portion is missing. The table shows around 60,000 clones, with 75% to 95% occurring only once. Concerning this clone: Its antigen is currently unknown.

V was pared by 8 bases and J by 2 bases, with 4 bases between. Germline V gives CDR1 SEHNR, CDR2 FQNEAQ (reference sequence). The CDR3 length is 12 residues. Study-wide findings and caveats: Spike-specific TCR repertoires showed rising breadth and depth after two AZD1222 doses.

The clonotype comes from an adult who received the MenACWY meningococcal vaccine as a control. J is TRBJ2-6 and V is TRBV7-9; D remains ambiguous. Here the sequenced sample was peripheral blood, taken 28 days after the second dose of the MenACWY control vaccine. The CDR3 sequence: CASATGANVLTF. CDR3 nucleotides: TGTGCCAGCGCTACTGGGGCCAACGTCCTGACTTTC.